The 6 T cell receptor beta chains below were found in one sample sequenced in a study of regulatory T cells in long-lasting Graves disease (dated by TCRdb to the early 2020s). Libraries were made using multiplex PCR. Sequencing took place on an Illumina HiSeq 4000. CDR3 regions were amplified by Arm-PCR with iRepertoire HTBI primers to construct TCR beta libraries. TCRdb reprocessing: public reads trimmed at Q25 with fastp, clones called with MiXCR, in-frame beta chains kept. One record per CDR3 amino acid sequence lists the most common genes and DNA. This sample comprises a few hundred thousand distinct CDR3 sequences, roughly 23% of them detected only once. Of the sample, approximately 14% falls within the top ten clones. In the paper's terms, the time point label means: persistent/refractory GD, antithyroid drugs over 5 years with positive TRAb. For both TCR sequencing and RNA sequencing, RNA was extracted from PBMCs in TRIzol.

The sequences come from peripheral blood mononuclear cells (PBMCs), collected when the disease was refractory, from a patient treated with antithyroid drugs. The receptors derive from a female donor with Graves disease.

V gene TRBV28 combines with J gene TRBJ2-7; D might be TRBD2 (7 bases). Trimming pared 5 bases from V and 4 bases from J, leaving 21 bases between. From germline, CDR1 is MDHEN and CDR2 SYDVKM. This CDR3 comprises 16 residues. This CDR3 is CASSPPYAGAGYEQYF. The CDR3 DNA reads TGTGCCAGCAGTCCGCCTTATGCGGGGGCGGGTTACGAGCAGTACTTC.

This clonotype was observed at least ten times. The J gene is TRBJ2-2, the V gene TRBV20-1, with D perhaps TRBD2 (5 bases). The germline V gene has CDR1 DFQATT and CDR2 SNEGSKA (reference sequence). CDR3 length: 12 amino acids. Between the trimmed V and J ends, which lost 7 bases and 5 bases, there was a span of 11 bases. CDR3 nucleotides: TGCAGTGTCGAGGGTTGGACCGGGGAGCTGTTTTTT. Protein product: CSVEGWTGELFF.

This clonotype occurred many times. The chain recombines TRBV6-1 with TRBJ2-2, with D perhaps matching TRBD2 (6 bases). Deletions cut 7 bases from V and 4 bases from J, with 10 bases between. Germline CDR1 is MNHNS and CDR2 is SASEGT. The CDR3 spans 13 residues. The DNA of the CDR3 is TGTGCCAGCACGCGGGGAGGCACCGGGGAGCTGTTTTTT. As protein: CASTRGGTGELFF.

This clonotype was found many times. V and J are TRBV6-2 or TRBV6-3 and TRBJ2-7; tentative D call: TRBD2 (5 bases). The germline V gene has CDR1 MNHEY and CDR2 SVGEGT. This CDR3 region has 13 residues. Trimming took off 0 bases at V and 5 bases at J, with 8 bases between the two ends. The CDR3 here is CASSYSKRNEQYF. The CDR3 DNA sequence: TGTGCCAGCAGTTACTCGAAGCGGAACGAGCAGTACTTC.

The V and J genes are TRBV9 and TRBJ2-7; possibly TRBD2 for D (5 bases). Germline V lookup: CDR1 SGDLS, CDR2 YYNGEE. V was shortened by 2 bases and J by 3 bases, with 15 bases between the two germline ends. CDR3 length: 15 amino acids. The CDR3 nucleotides are TGTGCCAGCAGCGTCCCTGGCTCCGGGAACTACGAGCAGTACTTC. It codes for CASSVPGSGNYEQYF.

The chain uses TRBV3-1 and TRBJ2-2; tentative D call: TRBD2 (5 bases). With 3 bases removed from V and 13 bases from J, the gap between germline ends came to 18 bases. The CDR3 contains 14 residues. The germline V gene encodes CDR1 LGHDT and CDR2 YNNKEL (reference sequence). In DNA form, the CDR3 reads TGTGCCAGCAGCCATTCGGGGTCGACCTCGGGGCTGTTTTTT. This sequence encodes CASSHSGSTSGLFF. Full variable domain (outside the CDR3, taken from reference TRBV3-1 and TRBJ2-2): DTAVSQTPKYLVTQMGNDKSIKCEQNLGHDTMYWYKQDSKKFLKIMFSYNNKELIINETVPNRFSPKSPDKAHLNLHINSLELGDSAVYFCASSHSGSTSGLFFGEGSRLTVL.